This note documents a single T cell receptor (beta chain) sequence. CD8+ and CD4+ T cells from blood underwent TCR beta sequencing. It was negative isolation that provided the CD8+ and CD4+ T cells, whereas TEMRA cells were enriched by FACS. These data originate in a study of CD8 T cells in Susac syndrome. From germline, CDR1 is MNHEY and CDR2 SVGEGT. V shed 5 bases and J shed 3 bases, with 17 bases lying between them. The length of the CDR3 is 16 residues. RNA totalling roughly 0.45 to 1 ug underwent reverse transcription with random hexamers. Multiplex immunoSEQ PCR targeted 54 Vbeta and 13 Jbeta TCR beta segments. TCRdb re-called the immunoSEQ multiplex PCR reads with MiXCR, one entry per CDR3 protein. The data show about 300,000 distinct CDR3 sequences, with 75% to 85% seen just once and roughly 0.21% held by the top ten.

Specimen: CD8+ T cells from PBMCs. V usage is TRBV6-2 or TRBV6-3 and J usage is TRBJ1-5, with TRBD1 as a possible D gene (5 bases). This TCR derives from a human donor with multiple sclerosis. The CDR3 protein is CASSPGTYHDNQPQHF. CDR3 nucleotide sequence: TGTGCCAGCAGTCCCGGGACGTACCACGACAATCAGCCCCAGCATTTT.